The clone carrying this T cell receptor (beta chain) was detected only a few times. This entry comes from a study of T-cell memory formation after mild COVID-19. In germline, CDR1 is KGHSH, CDR2 LQKENI. V was trimmed by 3 bases and J by 0 bases, leaving 19 bases between them. This CDR3 region has 18 residues. TCRdb analysed the 5' RACE reads with MiXCR anew, one entry per CDR3 protein. The table records under 650,000 distinct CDR3 sequences, roughly 18% of them present only once. The V call is TRBV18, the J call TRBJ2-3; the D call may be TRBD1 or TRBD2 (6 bases each). The sequenced sample was PBMCs or a T cell subset sorted from them (not recorded which). The receptor was isolated from an adult woman who had mild COVID-19 (a few samples of this study predate the infection). Cell type and time point are not known. The CDR3 DNA reads as TGTGCCAGCTCACCCCTCGGGGGCCGCGTTCTTAGCACAGATACGCAGTATTTT. This translates into CASSPLGGRVLSTDTQYF.